This is a list of T cell receptor beta chains from one sample in a study of T cells in Graves' hyperthyroidism and ophthalmopathy. MiXCR, applied by TCRdb to the multiplex PCR reads, yields one record per CDR3 protein. The table shows 480,000 or so distinct CDR3 sequences, with 14% occurring only once. Sequencing was done on a sample of blood. The source is a woman aged 18-29 years with Graves' hyperthyroidism. The CDR3 runs from the conserved cysteine through the conserved F or W. Fields, in order: J gene, D gene, V gene, clone size, CDR3 protein, CDR3 DNA. D genes are given only for firm matches. Not all rows give a size; the values are once, few, many and, for expanded clones, a class.

j_call: TRBJ1-2; d_call: .; v_call: TRBV27; clone_size: many; cdr3_aa: CASSLPGLPGTF; cdr3_nt: TGTGCCAGCAGTTTGCCGGGACTCCCAGGAACCTTC
j_call: TRBJ1-5; d_call: TRBD1; v_call: TRBV2; clone_size: many; cdr3_aa: CASMEDRGNQPQHF; cdr3_nt: TGTGCCAGCATGGAGGACAGGGGTAATCAGCCCCAGCATTTT
j_call: TRBJ2-7; d_call: TRBD2; v_call: TRBV27; clone_size: many; cdr3_aa: CASSLLAGGLYEQYF; cdr3_nt: TGTGCCAGCAGTTTATTAGCGGGAGGCCTCTACGAGCAGTACTTC
j_call: TRBJ1-2; d_call: TRBD1; v_call: TRBV6-4; clone_size: many; cdr3_aa: CASRARDRANYGYTF; cdr3_nt: TGTGCCAGCAGGGCTCGGGACAGGGCCAACTATGGCTACACCTTC
j_call: TRBJ1-2; d_call: .; v_call: TRBV6-1; clone_size: many; cdr3_aa: CASSTTVNYGYTF; cdr3_nt: TGTGCCAGCAGTACTACAGTTAACTATGGCTACACCTTC
j_call: TRBJ1-1; d_call: .; v_call: TRBV20-1; clone_size: many; cdr3_aa: CSASVGGTDEAFF; cdr3_nt: TGCAGTGCCTCAGTGGGAGGCACCGATGAAGCTTTCTTT
j_call: TRBJ2-2; d_call: TRBD2; v_call: TRBV10-3; clone_size: .; cdr3_aa: CATRAGKRENTGELFF; cdr3_nt: TGTGCCACCAGGGCCGGGAAGCGGGAGAACACCGGGGAGCTGTTTTTT
j_call: TRBJ1-2; d_call: .; v_call: TRBV6-1; clone_size: few; cdr3_aa: CASSRDPANYGYTF; cdr3_nt: TGTGCCAGCAGTCGGGACCCAGCTAACTATGGCTACACCTTC
j_call: TRBJ2-1; d_call: TRBD2; v_call: TRBV29-1; clone_size: many; cdr3_aa: CSVEGRSSGRDEQFF; cdr3_nt: TGCAGCGTTGAGGGGAGGTCTAGCGGGAGGGATGAGCAGTTCTTC
j_call: TRBJ1-2; d_call: TRBD1; v_call: TRBV12-3/TRBV12-4; clone_size: many; cdr3_aa: CASSQGARGYTF; cdr3_nt: TGTGCCAGCAGTCAGGGGGCACGGGGCTACACCTTC
j_call: TRBJ2-3; d_call: .; v_call: TRBV7-9; clone_size: .; cdr3_aa: CASSLAALSTDTQYF; cdr3_nt: TGTGCCAGCAGCTTAGCGGCTCTCTCCACAGATACGCAGTATTTT
j_call: TRBJ1-4; d_call: .; v_call: TRBV12-3/TRBV12-4; clone_size: few; cdr3_aa: CASSLAGGAREKLFF; cdr3_nt: TGTGCCAGCAGTTTAGCGGGGGGGGCGCGCGAAAAACTGTTTTTT
j_call: TRBJ2-3; d_call: TRBD2; v_call: TRBV6-1; clone_size: many; cdr3_aa: CASRTSGSSDTQYF; cdr3_nt: TGTGCCAGCAGGACTAGCGGGTCTTCAGATACGCAGTATTTT
j_call: TRBJ2-5; d_call: .; v_call: TRBV14; clone_size: .; cdr3_aa: CASSPPLGGGWKVETKYF; cdr3_nt: TGTGCCAGCAGTCCCCCCTTAGGGGGAGGTTGGAAAGTGGAGACCAAGTACTTC
j_call: TRBJ2-1; d_call: .; v_call: TRBV2; clone_size: .; cdr3_aa: CASRFISTRGNEQFF; cdr3_nt: TGTGCCAGCAGGTTTATTTCCACGAGGGGCAATGAGCAGTTCTTC
j_call: TRBJ2-7; d_call: .; v_call: TRBV11-3; clone_size: .; cdr3_aa: CASSLLLAWEQYF; cdr3_nt: TGTGCCAGCAGCTTACTCCTAGCTTGGGAGCAGTACTTC
j_call: TRBJ2-7; d_call: .; v_call: TRBV20-1; clone_size: many; cdr3_aa: CSAHPRHLSYEQYF; cdr3_nt: TGCAGTGCCCACCCTAGACATCTATCCTACGAGCAGTACTTC
j_call: TRBJ1-1; d_call: TRBD1; v_call: TRBV27; clone_size: many; cdr3_aa: CASSSDRGVERAEAFF; cdr3_nt: TGTGCCAGCAGTTCTGACAGGGGGGTCGAGCGGGCTGAAGCTTTCTTT
j_call: TRBJ1-1; d_call: .; v_call: TRBV6-1; clone_size: many; cdr3_aa: CASSEGGQSTEAFF; cdr3_nt: TGTGCCAGCAGTGAGGGGGGGCAAAGCACTGAAGCTTTCTTT
j_call: TRBJ2-3; d_call: .; v_call: TRBV7-3; clone_size: many; cdr3_aa: CASSLGSSTDTQYF; cdr3_nt: TGTGCCAGCAGCTTAGGGTCTAGCACAGATACGCAGTATTTT
j_call: TRBJ1-2; d_call: .; v_call: TRBV15; clone_size: few; cdr3_aa: CATSRDLDRQNYGYTF; cdr3_nt: TGTGCCACCAGCAGAGACCTAGACAGGCAAAACTATGGCTACACCTTC
j_call: TRBJ2-2; d_call: .; v_call: TRBV19; clone_size: few; cdr3_aa: CASTEGVYGNTGELFF; cdr3_nt: TGTGCCAGTACCGAAGGGGTTTACGGGAACACCGGGGAGCTGTTTTTT
j_call: TRBJ2-7; d_call: TRBD1; v_call: TRBV12-3/TRBV12-4; clone_size: many; cdr3_aa: CASSPNQGDDYEQYF; cdr3_nt: TGTGCCAGCAGCCCTAACCAGGGGGATGACTACGAGCAGTACTTC
j_call: TRBJ2-1; d_call: TRBD2; v_call: TRBV12-3/TRBV12-4; clone_size: many; cdr3_aa: CASSAAGPYNEQFF; cdr3_nt: TGTGCCAGCAGCGCAGCGGGACCCTACAATGAGCAGTTCTTC
j_call: TRBJ1-1; d_call: TRBD1; v_call: TRBV10-3; clone_size: many; cdr3_aa: CAIRPDRGVEAFF; cdr3_nt: TGTGCCATCAGGCCCGACAGGGGGGTTGAAGCTTTCTTT
j_call: TRBJ2-1; d_call: .; v_call: TRBV12-3/TRBV12-4; clone_size: many; cdr3_aa: CASSPTHNEQFF; cdr3_nt: TGTGCCAGCAGCCCTACCCACAATGAGCAGTTCTTC
j_call: TRBJ2-3; d_call: TRBD2; v_call: TRBV5-1; clone_size: many; cdr3_aa: CASSLEGLAGVGDTQYF; cdr3_nt: TGCGCCAGCAGCTTAGAGGGACTAGCGGGAGTCGGAGATACGCAGTATTTT
j_call: TRBJ2-5; d_call: TRBD2; v_call: TRBV19; clone_size: many; cdr3_aa: CASSNPPGRVETQYF; cdr3_nt: TGTGCCAGTAGTAATCCCCCCGGGAGGGTAGAGACCCAGTACTTC
j_call: TRBJ2-4; d_call: TRBD2; v_call: TRBV11-3; clone_size: few; cdr3_aa: CASSLWAGGLVNIQYF; cdr3_nt: TGTGCCAGCAGCTTATGGGCGGGAGGGTTGGTAAACATTCAGTACTTC
j_call: TRBJ1-2; d_call: TRBD1; v_call: TRBV12-5; clone_size: few; cdr3_aa: CASGLVTDRAYGYTF; cdr3_nt: TGTGCTAGTGGTTTGGTAACCGACAGGGCCTATGGCTACACCTTC
j_call: TRBJ2-1; d_call: .; v_call: TRBV5-1; clone_size: few; cdr3_aa: CASSPGPEQFF; cdr3_nt: TGCGCCAGCAGCCCGGGACCAGAGCAGTTCTTC
j_call: TRBJ2-7; d_call: TRBD1; v_call: TRBV27; clone_size: many; cdr3_aa: CASSWTGTGHYEQYF; cdr3_nt: TGTGCCAGCAGTTGGACCGGGACAGGGCACTACGAGCAGTACTTC
j_call: TRBJ1-4; d_call: .; v_call: TRBV5-1; clone_size: .; cdr3_aa: CASSPQDTGEKLFF; cdr3_nt: TGCGCCAGCAGTCCCCAGGACACAGGGGAAAAACTGTTTTTT
j_call: TRBJ1-4; d_call: .; v_call: TRBV19; clone_size: many; cdr3_aa: CASTRPGVREKLFF; cdr3_nt: TGTGCCAGTACCAGGCCGGGGGTGAGAGAAAAACTGTTTTTT
j_call: TRBJ1-1; d_call: TRBD1; v_call: TRBV20-1; clone_size: few; cdr3_aa: CSAPRQGNTEAFF; cdr3_nt: TGCAGTGCTCCCAGACAGGGGAACACTGAAGCTTTCTTT
j_call: TRBJ2-4; d_call: .; v_call: TRBV6-2/TRBV6-3; clone_size: .; cdr3_aa: CASRKDGVQYF; cdr3_nt: TGTGCCAGCAGGAAGGACGGGGTTCAGTACTTC
j_call: TRBJ2-1; d_call: .; v_call: TRBV10-3; clone_size: few; cdr3_aa: CAISERGGGSSYNEQFF; cdr3_nt: TGTGCCATCAGTGAGCGAGGAGGGGGTAGCTCCTACAATGAGCAGTTCTTC
j_call: TRBJ1-2; d_call: TRBD1; v_call: TRBV4-1; clone_size: few; cdr3_aa: CASSQATGQPYGYTF; cdr3_nt: TGCGCCAGCAGCCAAGCTACGGGACAGCCCTATGGCTACACCTTC
j_call: TRBJ2-7; d_call: TRBD1; v_call: TRBV12-5; clone_size: many; cdr3_aa: CASGTDRALQAYEQYF; cdr3_nt: TGTGCTAGTGGTACAGACAGGGCTCTACAAGCCTACGAGCAGTACTTC
j_call: TRBJ1-5; d_call: .; v_call: TRBV19; clone_size: few; cdr3_aa: CASSPRIYNQPQHF; cdr3_nt: TGTGCCAGTAGTCCTCGGATATACAATCAGCCCCAGCATTTT
j_call: TRBJ1-5; d_call: .; v_call: TRBV27; clone_size: many; cdr3_aa: CASSLGSRGNQPQHF; cdr3_nt: TGTGCCAGCAGTTTAGGTTCGAGGGGGAATCAGCCCCAGCATTTT
j_call: TRBJ1-3; d_call: .; v_call: TRBV18; clone_size: many; cdr3_aa: CASSPATGKSGNTIYF; cdr3_nt: TGTGCCAGCTCACCCGCCACGGGCAAGTCTGGAAACACCATATATTTT
j_call: TRBJ2-1; d_call: .; v_call: TRBV20-1; clone_size: .; cdr3_aa: CSAKGDWRTYNEQFF; cdr3_nt: TGCAGTGCTAAAGGGGATTGGCGGACTTACAATGAGCAGTTCTTC
j_call: TRBJ1-5; d_call: .; v_call: TRBV6-1; clone_size: .; cdr3_aa: CASTGRVGQPQHF; cdr3_nt: TGTGCCAGCACTGGGCGGGTGGGCCAGCCCCAGCATTTT
j_call: TRBJ2-7; d_call: .; v_call: TRBV5-1; clone_size: .; cdr3_aa: CASSLVGGEQYEQYF; cdr3_nt: TGCGCCAGCAGCTTGGTAGGGGGAGAACAGTACGAGCAGTACTTC
j_call: TRBJ2-4; d_call: TRBD2; v_call: TRBV5-1; clone_size: few; cdr3_aa: CASSLGLAGAKNIQYF; cdr3_nt: TGCGCCAGCAGCTTGGGGTTAGCGGGAGCCAAAAACATTCAGTACTTC
j_call: TRBJ2-7; d_call: TRBD2; v_call: TRBV7-2; clone_size: many; cdr3_aa: CASSYNGRWNEQYF; cdr3_nt: TGTGCCAGCAGCTACAACGGGAGGTGGAACGAGCAGTACTTC
j_call: TRBJ1-4; d_call: TRBD1; v_call: TRBV6-1; clone_size: many; cdr3_aa: CASGQVFTEKLFF; cdr3_nt: TGTGCCAGCGGACAGGTTTTTACTGAAAAACTGTTTTTT
j_call: TRBJ2-7; d_call: .; v_call: TRBV20-1; clone_size: many; cdr3_aa: CSARDNLRQGTYEQYF; cdr3_nt: TGCAGTGCTAGAGATAACCTTAGGCAGGGAACCTACGAGCAGTACTTC
j_call: TRBJ1-5; d_call: TRBD1; v_call: TRBV20-1; clone_size: many; cdr3_aa: CSARQGGGLNQPQHF; cdr3_nt: TGCAGTGCCCGACAGGGTGGGGGGCTGAATCAGCCCCAGCATTTT
j_call: TRBJ2-5; d_call: TRBD2; v_call: TRBV11-3; clone_size: many; cdr3_aa: CASSQRTSGNQETQYF; cdr3_nt: TGTGCCAGCAGCCAAAGGACTAGCGGGAACCAAGAGACCCAGTACTTC
j_call: TRBJ1-1; d_call: .; v_call: TRBV19; clone_size: many; cdr3_aa: CASSIHKGRQMNTEAFF; cdr3_nt: TGTGCCAGTAGTATTCACAAAGGACGCCAAATGAACACTGAAGCTTTCTTT
j_call: TRBJ2-7; d_call: TRBD2; v_call: TRBV19; clone_size: many; cdr3_aa: CASRGTSEPYEQYF; cdr3_nt: TGTGCCAGTAGGGGGACTAGCGAGCCCTACGAGCAGTACTTC
j_call: TRBJ2-1; d_call: .; v_call: TRBV9; clone_size: few; cdr3_aa: CASNWGGAESGNEQFF; cdr3_nt: TGTGCCAGCAATTGGGGAGGAGCGGAGAGTGGCAATGAGCAGTTCTTC
j_call: TRBJ2-5; d_call: TRBD2; v_call: TRBV5-6; clone_size: many; cdr3_aa: CASSAIAGVEETQYF; cdr3_nt: TGTGCCAGCAGCGCAATAGCGGGAGTGGAAGAGACCCAGTACTTC
j_call: TRBJ1-6; d_call: .; v_call: TRBV4-1; clone_size: .; cdr3_aa: CASSQPLALNSPLHF; cdr3_nt: TGCGCCAGCAGCCAACCACTCGCCCTCAATTCACCCCTCCACTTT
j_call: TRBJ2-6; d_call: .; v_call: TRBV20-1; clone_size: many; cdr3_aa: CSARGETGANVLTF; cdr3_nt: TGCAGTGCTAGAGGAGAAACTGGGGCCAACGTCCTGACTTTC
j_call: TRBJ2-1; d_call: .; v_call: TRBV3-1; clone_size: many; cdr3_aa: CASSHSSSYNEQFF; cdr3_nt: TGTGCCAGCAGCCACTCGAGCTCCTACAATGAGCAGTTCTTC